The rows below give T cell receptor beta chains drawn from one sample of a study of OX40 agonist ivuxolimab in advanced cancers. Data came from immunoSEQ multiplex PCR; TCRdb stores just in-frame clones and leaves some out. The table records fewer than 90,000 clones, around 90% of them present only once. This specimen consisted of CD4+ or CD8+ T cells sorted from blood, obtained in a trial of the OX40 agonist ivuxolimab. All receptors come from an adult with an advanced solid tumor such as melanoma, head and neck, liver or kidney cancer. CDR3s leave out the opening cysteine and the closing phenylalanine or tryptophan.

v_gene	CDR3aa
TRBV18	ASSDGLASRNEQY
TRBV11-3	ASRLGIGGGETQY
TRBV7-2	ASRPREINSPLH
TRBV18	ASSPQGAGNQPQH
TRBV9	ASSVAASYYNEQF
TRBV5-6	ASSIGGLAGYNEQF
TRBV5-4	ASSTGRSTNEKLF
TRBV6-5	ASSYDSGFTNEKLF
TRBV10-3	AIKIGQGPNEQF
TRBV2	ASTLYQETQY
TRBV7-7	ASSTLDGNEQF
TRBV7-6	ASSLVIGGHNEQF
TRBV18	ASSPTGGTEAF
TRBV7-2	ASSYSGTDYEQY
TRBV7-9	ASSLDTTYEQY
TRBV4-1	ASSQPRTGPTSPLH
TRBV2	ASRNRDTSYEQY
TRBV4-1	ASSHGGLAGEQY
TRBV7-2	ASSPTGTGYGYT
TRBV5-1	ASSLDRETQY
TRBV4-1	ASSQDTPFDYNEQF
TRBV18	ASSPVILTGGTGELF
TRBV4-2	ASSQETGGRAVNEQF
TRBV4-1	ASSQDRAYEQY
TRBV7-2	ASSSASTDTQY
TRBV6-9	ASSPRDSKETQY
TRBV18	ASSPSSGYNEQF
TRBV6-5	ASGAGTAGTEAF
TRBV5-4	ASSSLTSDSQF
TRBV27	ASSPTGTGELF
TRBV11-3	ASSLGQGGTYNEQF
TRBV9	ASSVAAGGVYGYT
TRBV9	ASSEGTGLLEEQY
TRBV6-6	ASSYSSVTEAF
TRBV5-1	ASSSQGDTEAF
TRBV11-2	ASNPDGAPYNEQF
TRBV5-1	ASSLAYGGHSYEQY
TRBV5-4	ASSPPLGQGVNTEAF
TRBV28	ASNTQGVTMNTEAF
TRBV28	ASSSDRSGGYT
TRBV7-9	ASSLNYEQY
TRBV2	ASLLTGGSSYNEQF
TRBV19	ASSIWQGKTGYT
TRBV21-1	ASSKGDCVATSGNTIY
TRBV6-5	ASSFVGSGSYNEQF
TRBV2	ASNGLPGNTIY
TRBV18	ASSPVSSGANVLT
TRBV28	ASSLRGTDWDTQY
TRBV7-2	ASSSGPGANVLT
TRBV6-6	ASRTQGQSYEQY
TRBV4-3	ASSQDGLAGSVQY
TRBV19	ASSPERTGRNEKLF
TRBV7-2	ASTRHQGETQY
TRBV19	ASSMGTSGRNEQF